A single sample is the source of the 2 T cell receptor beta chains below, sequenced in a study of blood T cells in healthy people across ages. Then a second PCR, running roughly 7 to 12 cycles, was carried out with a sample-barcoded 5' primer and a J-beta primer mix. TCRdb analysed the 5' RACE reads with MiXCR anew, one entry per CDR3 protein. The sample lists around 1,500,000 distinct CDR3 sequences, around 39% occurring once. Sequenced: blood. Receptor source: a woman between 18 and 29 years old in good health.

This clonotype was recorded a few times. This chain joins TRBV15 and TRBJ2-3; 8 nucleotides agree with TRBD2. J gave up 2 bases and V 5 bases, and 15 bases lay outside the gene matches. Per the germline V gene, CDR1 is LNHNV and CDR2 is YYDKDF (reference sequence). This CDR3 has 18 residues. The CDR3 sequence: CATSRTSEARGVTDTQYF. As DNA, the CDR3 is TGTGCCACCAGCCGTACCTCCGAGGCGCGGGGGGTCACAGATACGCAGTATTTT.

The chain has TRBV12-3 or TRBV12-4 and TRBJ2-1; D is undetermined. The J call may be incorrect, as the DNA end agrees better with TRBJ2-7. There are 17 residues in the CDR3. The CDR3 loop reads CASRPDGIQDLYNEQYF. CDR3 coding DNA: TGTGCCAGCAGACCGGACGGAATTCAAGACCTGTACAATGAGCAGTACTTC.